The source of this T cell receptor beta chain is a study of T-cell memory formation after mild COVID-19. Whole-study context: TCR clusters largely stayed donor specific.

TCR alpha and TCR beta cDNA libraries carrying sample barcodes and UMIs were produced by 5'RACE using constant-segment primers. From the 5' RACE reads, TCRdb called clonotypes with MiXCR, one entry per CDR3 protein. The sample has almost 250,000 distinct CDR3 sequences; about 16% are singletons. This clonotype was seen a handful of times. What it binds is not known. Regarding the study as a whole: CD4+ contracting clones were mainly CM and EM; CD8+ ones, EMRA. Contracting clones, day 15 to 85, had balanced CD4/CD8, and later expanders favored CD4+.

This CDR3 region has 16 residues. The V gene lost 5 bases and the J gene lost 2 bases, with 17 bases spanning the gap. The receptor comes from an adult woman who had mild COVID-19 (a few samples of this study predate the infection). Cell type and time point are not known. This chain connects TRBV12-3 or TRBV12-4 to TRBJ2-3; unclear D gene. Sequencing was done on a sample of PBMCs or a T cell subset sorted from them (not recorded which). Written as DNA, the CDR3 is TGTGCCAGCAGTCCCGGTTATCGGGTAATCACAGATACGCAGTATTTT. Translating gives CASSPGYRVITDTQYF.